This T cell receptor beta chain emerged from a study of blood T cells in healthy people across ages. Germline V gene sequence: CDR1 SGHAT, CDR2 FQNNGV. There are 15 residues in the CDR3. The V end lost 5 bases, the J end lost 4 bases, and 17 bases lay between the germline ends. Total RNA extracted from each sample amounted to at least 5.5 micrograms. For the second PCR, which ran for roughly 7 to 11 cycles, a sample-barcoded 5' primer and a J-beta primer mix were used. CDR3-containing paired-end reads numbering at least 2.5 million came from each sample. TCRdb reprocessed the 5' RACE reads via MiXCR and lists one record per CDR3 protein. The sample has about a million distinct CDR3 sequences, roughly 51% seen once.

The source material was blood. The chain employs TRBV11-2 and TRBJ2-5, with no clear D. This clonotype was sampled from a woman in her sixties in good health. The CDR3 spells CASSPRWSVGETQYF. The CDR3 DNA follows: TGTGCCAGCAGCCCAAGATGGTCGGTAGGAGAGACCCAGTACTTC.